The 27 T cell receptor beta chains presented below share a single source sample, sequenced in a study of T cell responses to AZD1222 COVID-19 vaccine. Clones were read by immunoSEQ multiplex PCR, and TCRdb kept only the in-frame ones, dropping some. The table records more than 95,000 clones, approximately 88% of them present only once. The sequencing used peripheral blood, collected on day 0 of AZD1222 vaccination. The origin of the receptors is an adult in good health.

This chain connects TRBV18 to TRBJ2-3, with a possible D match to TRBD1 (5 bases). This CDR3 spans 17 amino acids. Looked up from germline, CDR1 is KGHSH and CDR2 is LQKENI. The ends were cut back, 0 bases at V and 0 bases at J, with 13 bases in the middle. The CDR3 DNA is TGTGCCAGCTCACCACCCGCGGCAGGGTTTAGCACAGATACGCAGTATTTT. Its protein product is CASSPPAAGFSTDTQYF.

The chain uses TRBV5-1 and TRBJ2-2; D not resolved. Germline CDR1 reads SGHRS; CDR2 reads YFSETQ. The CDR3 has 14 residues. V was trimmed by 4 bases and J by 5 bases, leaving 12 bases between them. The CDR3 sequence is CASSPGHGTGELFF. As DNA, the CDR3 is TGCGCCAGCAGCCCGGGCCATGGGACCGGGGAGCTGTTTTTT.

The J gene is TRBJ2-1, the V gene TRBV12-3 or TRBV12-4; D unclear. The CDR3 spans 12 residues. V lost 6 bases and J lost 10, with 13 bases in between. The CDR3 spells CASSPGIEEQFF. CDR3 coding DNA: TGTGCCAGCAGCCCCGGAATTGAAGAGCAGTTCTTC.

V and J are TRBV6-2 or TRBV6-3 and TRBJ1-5; D call uncertain. CDR1 MNHEY and CDR2 SVGEGT come from the germline V gene. This CDR3 is built from 14 residues. Trimming removed 4 bases from V and 3 bases from J, with 10 bases in between. The chain's CDR3 is CASSSLSNNQPQHF. CDR3 nucleotides: TGTGCCAGCAGTTCCCTATCTAACAATCAGCCCCAGCATTTT.

The chain carries TRBV19 and TRBJ2-1; weak D call: TRBD2 (5 bases). Trimming took off 3 bases at V and 12 bases at J, with 15 bases between the two ends. Germline V gene sequence: CDR1 LNHDA, CDR2 SQIVND (reference sequence). The CDR3 contains 13 residues. The CDR3 coding sequence is TGTGCCAGTAGTATCGAGTGGCGGGCTGGGCAGTTCTTC. Its translation is CASSIEWRAGQFF.

The V gene is TRBV9, the J gene TRBJ1-5; 9 bases fit TRBD1. The CDR3 has 15 amino acids. Germline CDR1 SGDLS, CDR2 YYNGEE. The trim removed 3 bases at V and 8 bases at J, leaving 9 bases unmatched. CDR3 loop: CASSAGQGTGKPQHF. In DNA, the CDR3 is TGTGCCAGCAGCGCGGGACAGGGCACGGGGAAGCCCCAGCATTTT.

The chain couples TRBV7-8 to TRBJ2-7, with no clear D. V gave up 5 bases and J gave up 4 bases, with 12 bases separating them. Germline V gene lookup returns CDR1 SGHVS and CDR2 FQNEAQ. This CDR3 region has 13 residues. The CDR3 spells CASSRTVGYEQYF. In nucleotides, the CDR3 is TGTGCCAGCAGCCGGACGGTGGGATACGAGCAGTACTTC.

The V gene is TRBV19, the J gene TRBJ2-5; D call uncertain. CDR3 length equals 13 residues. Deletions cut 5 bases from V and 8 bases from J, with 15 bases between. Germline values: CDR1 LNHDA, CDR2 SQIVND (reference sequence). The CDR3 nucleotides are TGTGCCAGTAGTCCGGGCCCATCCGAAACCCAGTACTTC. This gives the protein CASSPGPSETQYF. Looking up the rest from reference TRBV19 and TRBJ2-5 gives the full variable domain: DGGITQSPKYLFRKEGQNVTLSCEQNLNHDAMYWYRQDPGQGLRLIYYSQIVNDFQKGDIAEGYSVSREKKESFPLTVTSAQKNPTAFYLCASSPGPSETQYFGPGTRLLVL.

The chain links TRBV11-2 to TRBJ2-7, with 10 bases identical to TRBD2. This CDR3 comprises 16 residues. V lost 5 bases to trimming and J lost 7 bases; unmatched junction nucleotides: 14. Per germline, CDR1 SGHAT and CDR2 FQNNGV. The CDR3, as DNA: TGTGCCAGCAGCCGGATGAGCGGGGGGGTTAAATCGGAGCAGTACTTC. The encoded protein is CASSRMSGGVKSEQYF.

The chain recombines TRBV5-1 with TRBJ2-1; D not certain. The CDR3 consists of 15 residues. Germline V gives CDR1 SGHRS, CDR2 YFSETQ. V was clipped by 1 base and J by 0 bases, with 8 bases between them. The CDR3 DNA reads TGCGCCAGCAGCTTGCCGCGTAGCTCCTACAATGAGCAGTTCTTC. Protein product: CASSLPRSSYNEQFF.

The chain has TRBV7-3 and TRBJ2-3; TRBD2 agrees at 9 bases. The V segment lost 5 bases and the J segment 5 bases; nucleotides outside the gene matches: 8. This CDR3 is built from 15 residues. Germline V gene data show CDR1 as SGHTA and CDR2 as FQGTGA. DNA of the CDR3: TGTGCCAGCAGCGATAGGCTAGCGGGGATAGATACGCAGTATTTT. Its translation: CASSDRLAGIDTQYF.

V is TRBV11-2 and J is TRBJ1-1; D is unresolved. Germline V gene data show CDR1 as SGHAT and CDR2 as FQNNGV. The CDR3 extends over 13 amino acids. The V and J ends lost 5 bases and 4 bases respectively, with 11 bases between them. Written as DNA, the CDR3 is TGTGCCAGCAGCCAAACCGGTAGCACTGAAGCTTTCTTT. Its protein product is CASSQTGSTEAFF.

The chain combines TRBV5-4 with TRBJ2-3; possible D gene TRBD2, 6 bases. Deletions cut 4 bases from V and 1 base from J, with 13 bases between. This CDR3 is 15 amino acids long. Germline CDR1 SGHNT, CDR2 YYREEE (reference sequence). The CDR3 DNA sequence: TGTGCCAGCAGCCGTGATGGCGGGGGCACAGATACGCAGTATTTT. Translated, it gives CASSRDGGGTDTQYF.

This chain joins TRBV7-2 and TRBJ1-1; unclear D gene. Germline lookup yields CDR1 SGHTA and CDR2 FQGNSA. This CDR3 is 19 amino acids long. Trimming left V 1 base short and J 2 bases short, with 23 bases between. The CDR3 spells CASSLGRERVPRRNTEAFF. The CDR3 bases are TGTGCCAGCAGCTTAGGGAGGGAGAGAGTCCCTCGAAGAAACACTGAAGCTTTCTTT.

In its sample, this clone was seen once. The chain joins TRBV25-1 to TRBJ1-2; no clear D. Germline V gene sequence: CDR1 MGHDK, CDR2 SYGVNS. V lost 0 bases to trimming and J lost 8 bases, with 10 bases between them. The CDR3 spans 13 residues. The CDR3 loop is CASSEYKGEGYTF. DNA of the CDR3: TGTGCCAGCAGTGAATATAAGGGTGAAGGCTACACCTTC.

The CDR3 region is CASSQGGGRAGREQYF. DNA of the CDR3: TGCGCCAGCAGCCAAGGAGGAGGGAGGGCCGGGCGCGAGCAGTACTTC. This chain uses TRBV4-3 with TRBJ2-7; 7 nucleotides agree with TRBD2. This CDR3 comprises 16 residues. The V and J ends lost 1 base and 6 bases, in that order; junction bases with no gene match: 12. The germline V gene encodes CDR1 LGHNA and CDR2 YSLEER.

This clone was detected only a few times. The chain has TRBV19 and TRBJ1-1, with TRBD1 as a possible D gene (5 bases). The germline V gene encodes CDR1 LNHDA and CDR2 SQIVND (reference sequence). CDR3 length equals 13 residues. Trimming took off 4 bases at V and 1 base at J, with 7 bases between the two ends. CDR3 nucleotide sequence: TGTGCCAGTAGTAAGACAGCGAACACTGAAGCTTTCTTT. Its protein is CASSKTANTEAFF.

The chain recombines TRBV19 with TRBJ2-1; D is possibly TRBD2 (6 bases). Germline V gene data show CDR1 as LNHDA and CDR2 as SQIVND (reference sequence). The CDR3 extends over 14 amino acids. Trimming left V 4 bases short and J 7 bases short, with 14 bases between. CDR3 residues: CASSSWEDVNEQFF. CDR3 nucleotide sequence: TGTGCCAGTAGTAGTTGGGAGGACGTAAATGAGCAGTTCTTC.

The rearrangement uses TRBV9 and TRBJ1-3, with D maybe TRBD1 (5 bases). The germline V and J ends were trimmed by 8 bases and 4 bases, with 13 bases remaining between them. The germline V gene encodes CDR1 SGDLS and CDR2 YYNGEE. The CDR3 consists of 13 residues. The CDR3 spells CASARDGGNTIYF. The CDR3 nucleotides are TGTGCCAGTGCCCGGGACGGGGGAAACACCATATATTTT.

The chain recombines TRBV28 with TRBJ1-3, with 7 bases that match TRBD1. CDR1 is MDHEN, CDR2 SYDVKM, per germline. V was pared by 6 bases and J by 1 base, with 12 bases of the junction left unmatched. This CDR3 is built from 17 residues. The CDR3 nucleotides read TGTGCCAGCAGGCCCGAACAGGGGAAAGGGTCTGGAAACACCATATATTTT. It is translated as CASRPEQGKGSGNTIYF.

J is TRBJ2-1 and V is TRBV13; tentatively, D is TRBD2 (5 bases). The germline V gene has CDR1 PRHDT and CDR2 FYEKMQ (reference sequence). V was trimmed by 8 bases and J by 0 bases, leaving 11 bases between them. The length of the CDR3 is 14 residues. CDR3 coding DNA: TGTGCCAGCGGAGGTAAGGACTCCTACAATGAGCAGTTCTTC. Protein: CASGGKDSYNEQFF.

As regards this clone: Other DNA sequences in this specimen translate into the identical CDR3. The chain uses TRBV9 and TRBJ2-1, with D perhaps matching TRBD2 (5 bases). Germline CDR1 SGDLS, CDR2 YYNGEE. V lost 0 bases to trimming and J lost 2 bases, with 9 bases between them. The CDR3 sequence is 15 residues long. CDR3 sequence reads: CASSVEGAAYNEQFF. The CDR3, as DNA: TGTGCCAGCAGCGTAGAAGGAGCGGCCTACAATGAGCAGTTCTTC.

The genes are TRBV11-3 and TRBJ2-3; a weak D match, TRBD2 (6 bases). The CDR3 runs 14 residues. Trimming cost V 2 bases and J 0 bases, with 6 bases left between them. Germline V gene lookup returns CDR1 SGHNT and CDR2 YENEEA. CDR3 bases: TGTGCCAGCAGCTTAAGCGGGAGCACAGATACGCAGTATTTT. Protein sequence: CASSLSGSTDTQYF.

The gene calls are TRBV5-1 and TRBJ2-1; no firm D call. Germline-derived CDR1 and CDR2 are SGHRS and YFSETQ. V was trimmed by 2 bases and J by 6 bases, leaving 15 bases between them. The CDR3 runs 15 residues. The CDR3 coding sequence is TGCGCCAGCAGCTTTATCGCAGCTACGGGCAATGAGCAGTTCTTC. This translates into CASSFIAATGNEQFF.

The chain joins TRBV18 to TRBJ2-2; D gene uncertain. V lost 3 bases and J 6 bases, leaving 5 bases between the germline ends. Germline assignment: CDR1 KGHSH and CDR2 LQKENI. The length of the CDR3 is 12 residues. CDR3 DNA: TGTGCCAGCTCACCTGTCTCCGGGGAGCTGTTTTTT. This translates into CASSPVSGELFF.

The V gene is TRBV14, the J gene TRBJ1-2; D is unclear. CDR1 is SGHDN and CDR2 is FVKESK in the germline V gene. Between the trimmed V and J ends, which lost 0 bases and 5 bases, there was a span of 7 bases. CDR3 size: 13 residues. The CDR3 here is CASSQDLDYGYTF. CDR3 nucleotide sequence: TGTGCCAGCAGCCAAGATCTCGATTATGGCTACACCTTC.

The chain uses TRBV29-1 and TRBJ2-2; tentative D call: TRBD2 (6 bases). V was cut by 6 bases and J by 6 bases, with 14 bases left in between. Germline CDR1 and CDR2: SQVTM and ANQGSEA. The CDR3 sequence is 13 residues long. Here the CDR3 reads CSVQNIAAGELFF. In DNA form, the CDR3 reads TGCAGCGTCCAAAATATAGCGGCCGGGGAGCTGTTTTTT.